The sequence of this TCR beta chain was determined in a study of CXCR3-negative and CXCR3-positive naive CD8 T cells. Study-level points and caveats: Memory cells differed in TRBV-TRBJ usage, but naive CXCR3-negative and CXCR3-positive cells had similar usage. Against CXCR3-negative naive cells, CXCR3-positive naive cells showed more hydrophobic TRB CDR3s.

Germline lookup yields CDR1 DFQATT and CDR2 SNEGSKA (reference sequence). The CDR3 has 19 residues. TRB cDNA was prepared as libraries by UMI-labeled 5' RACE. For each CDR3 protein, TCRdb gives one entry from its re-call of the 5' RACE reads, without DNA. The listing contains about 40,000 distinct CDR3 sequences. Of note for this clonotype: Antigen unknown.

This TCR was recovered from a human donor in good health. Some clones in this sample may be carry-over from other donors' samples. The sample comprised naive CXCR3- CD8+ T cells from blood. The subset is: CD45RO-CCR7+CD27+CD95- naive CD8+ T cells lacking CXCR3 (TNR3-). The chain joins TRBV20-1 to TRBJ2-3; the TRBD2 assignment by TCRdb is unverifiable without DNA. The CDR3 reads CSAPGLAGHGGYTTDTQYF.